This TCR beta chain was documented in a study of shared clonotypes between healthy human individuals. Germline V CDR1 and CDR2: MNHEY, SMNVEV (reference sequence). The CDR3 loop spans 16 amino acids. The junction had 6 bases not matched to a gene; V was cut back by 2 bases and J by 6 bases. The method was immunoSEQ multiplex PCR; TCRdb's version includes in-frame clones alone and lacks a portion of them. The table has approximately 95,000 clones, 67% seen once. This sequence originates from a man under 40 in good health. V usage is TRBV27 and J usage is TRBJ2-1, with TRBD1 identical over 11 bases. Sequencing was done on a sample of memory CD8+ T cells sorted from blood. Noted subset: CD45RO+ cells pooled with CCR7-negative TemRA cells. The CDR3 DNA is TGTGCCAGCAGTTTACCTTCCGGGACAGGGGGCAATGAGCAGTTCTTC. Protein product: CASSLPSGTGGNEQFF.